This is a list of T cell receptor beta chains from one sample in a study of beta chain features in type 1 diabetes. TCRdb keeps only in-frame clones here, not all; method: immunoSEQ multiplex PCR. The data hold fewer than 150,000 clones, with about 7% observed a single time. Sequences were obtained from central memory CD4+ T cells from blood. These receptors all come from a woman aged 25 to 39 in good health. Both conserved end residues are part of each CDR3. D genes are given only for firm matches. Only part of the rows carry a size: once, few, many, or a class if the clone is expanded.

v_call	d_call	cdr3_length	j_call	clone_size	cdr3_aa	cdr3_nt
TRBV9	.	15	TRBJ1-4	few	CASSVEGGAGEKLFF	TGTGCCAGCAGCGTCGAGGGGGGGGCGGGTGAAAAACTGTTTTTT
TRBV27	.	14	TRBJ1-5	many	CASSLRGWNQPQHF	TGTGCCAGCAGTTTGCGGGGCTGGAATCAGCCCCAGCATTTT
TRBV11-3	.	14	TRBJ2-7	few	CASRGGISSYEQYF	TGTGCCAGCAGAGGAGGGATCAGCTCCTACGAGCAGTACTTC
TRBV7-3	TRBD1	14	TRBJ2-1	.	CASSNRTGPGEQFF	TGTGCCAGCAGCAATCGGACAGGGCCGGGGGAGCAGTTCTTC
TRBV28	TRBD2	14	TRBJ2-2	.	CASKEASGRGELFF	TGTGCCAGCAAAGAGGCTAGCGGGAGAGGGGAGCTGTTTTTT
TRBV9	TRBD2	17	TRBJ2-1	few	CASSPVPGLAGGGEQFF	TGTGCCAGCAGCCCAGTGCCGGGACTAGCGGGAGGGGGTGAGCAGTTCTTC
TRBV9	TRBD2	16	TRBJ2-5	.	CASSSLGLAGVETQYF	TGTGCCAGCAGTTCCCTGGGGCTAGCGGGAGTTGAGACCCAGTACTTC
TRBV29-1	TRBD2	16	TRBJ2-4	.	CSVGTLSGRWGNIQYF	TGCAGCGTTGGAACTCTTAGCGGGAGATGGGGGAACATTCAGTACTTC
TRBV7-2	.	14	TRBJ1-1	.	CASSLAGHNTEAFF	TGTGCCAGCAGCTTAGCTGGACATAACACTGAAGCTTTCTTT
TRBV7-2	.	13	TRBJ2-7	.	CASSFAEGYEQYF	TGTGCCAGCAGCTTCGCGGAGGGATACGAGCAGTACTTC
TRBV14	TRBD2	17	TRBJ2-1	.	CASSQEWSSGMVGALFF	TGTGCCAGCAGCCAAGAATGGTCTAGCGGGATGGTAGGAGCACTGTTCTTC
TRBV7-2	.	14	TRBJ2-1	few	CASRRGGPYNEQFF	TGTGCCAGCAGACGCGGAGGCCCCTACAATGAGCAGTTCTTC
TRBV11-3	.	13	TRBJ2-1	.	CASSLGGDREQFF	TGTGCCAGCAGCTTAGGCGGGGATCGTGAGCAGTTCTTC
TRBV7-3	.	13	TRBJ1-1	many	CASSFQENTEAFF	TGTGCCAGCAGCTTCCAGGAGAACACTGAAGCTTTCTTT
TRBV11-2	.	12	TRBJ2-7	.	CASSLGTVEQYF	TGTGCCAGCAGCTTAGGAACGGTCGAGCAGTACTTC
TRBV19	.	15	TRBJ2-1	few	CASTSGWSSYNEQFF	TGTGCCAGTACCTCAGGGTGGAGCTCCTACAATGAGCAGTTCTTC
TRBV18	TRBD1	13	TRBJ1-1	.	CASSTGDNTEAFF	TGTGCCAGCTCTACAGGGGACAACACTGAAGCTTTCTTT
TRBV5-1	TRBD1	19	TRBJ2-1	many	CASSLAWDRGEARDNEQFF	TGCGCCAGCAGCTTGGCCTGGGACAGGGGGGAGGCCCGAGACAATGAGCAGTTCTTC
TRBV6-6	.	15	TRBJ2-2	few	CASRGAISNTGELFF	TGTGCCAGCAGAGGGGCAATTAGCAACACCGGGGAGCTGTTTTTT
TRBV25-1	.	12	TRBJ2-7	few	CASSPTSYEQYF	TGTGCCAGCTCGCCGACTAGCTACGAGCAGTACTTC
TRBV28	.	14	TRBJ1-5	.	CASSFGGEGQPQHF	TGTGCCAGCAGTTTCGGGGGTGAGGGTCAGCCCCAGCATTTT
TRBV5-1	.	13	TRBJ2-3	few	CASSDGLGDTQYF	TGCGCCAGCAGTGACGGACTTGGAGATACGCAGTATTTT
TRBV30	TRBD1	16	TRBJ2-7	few	CAWSVLLGGTGYEQYF	TGTGCCTGGAGTGTACTGCTCGGCGGGACAGGGTACGAGCAGTACTTC
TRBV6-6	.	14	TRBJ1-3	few	CASRKRGSGNTIYF	TGTGCCAGCAGAAAAAGGGGATCTGGAAACACCATATATTTT
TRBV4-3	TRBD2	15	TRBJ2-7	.	CASSQGYTRGGEQYF	TGCGCCAGCAGCCAAGGTTACACCCGGGGGGGTGAGCAGTACTTC